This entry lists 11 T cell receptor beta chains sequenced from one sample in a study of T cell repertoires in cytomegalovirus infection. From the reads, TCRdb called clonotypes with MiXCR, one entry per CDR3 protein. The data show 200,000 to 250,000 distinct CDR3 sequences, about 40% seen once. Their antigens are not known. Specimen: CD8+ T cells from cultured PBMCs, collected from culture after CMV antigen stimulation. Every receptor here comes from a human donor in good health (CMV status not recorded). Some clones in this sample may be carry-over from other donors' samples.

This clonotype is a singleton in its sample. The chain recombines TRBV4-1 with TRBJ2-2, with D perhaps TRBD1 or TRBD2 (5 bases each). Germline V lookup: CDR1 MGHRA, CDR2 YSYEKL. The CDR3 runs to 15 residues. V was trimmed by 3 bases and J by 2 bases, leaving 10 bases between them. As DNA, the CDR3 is TGCGCCAGCAGCCACCGGGGCGGAAACACCGGGGAGCTGTTTTTT. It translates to CASSHRGGNTGELFF.

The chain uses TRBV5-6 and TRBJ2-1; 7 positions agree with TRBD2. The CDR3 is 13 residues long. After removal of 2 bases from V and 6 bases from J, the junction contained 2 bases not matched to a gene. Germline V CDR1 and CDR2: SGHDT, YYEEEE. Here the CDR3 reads CASSLSGVNEQFF. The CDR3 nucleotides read TGTGCCAGCAGCTTAAGCGGGGTCAATGAGCAGTTCTTC.

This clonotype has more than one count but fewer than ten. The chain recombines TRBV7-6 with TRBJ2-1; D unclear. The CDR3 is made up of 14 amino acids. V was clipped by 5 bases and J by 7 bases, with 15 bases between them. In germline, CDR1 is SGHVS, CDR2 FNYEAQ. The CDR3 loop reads CASSDRAGRNEQFF. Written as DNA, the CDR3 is TGTGCCAGCAGCGACCGGGCCGGGCGGAATGAGCAGTTCTTC.

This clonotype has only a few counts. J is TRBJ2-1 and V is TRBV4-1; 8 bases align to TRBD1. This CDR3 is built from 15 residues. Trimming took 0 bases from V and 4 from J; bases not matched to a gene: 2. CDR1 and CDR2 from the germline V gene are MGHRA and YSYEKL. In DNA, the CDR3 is TGCGCCAGCAGCCAAGATTGGACAGGGTACAATGAGCAGTTCTTC. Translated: CASSQDWTGYNEQFF.

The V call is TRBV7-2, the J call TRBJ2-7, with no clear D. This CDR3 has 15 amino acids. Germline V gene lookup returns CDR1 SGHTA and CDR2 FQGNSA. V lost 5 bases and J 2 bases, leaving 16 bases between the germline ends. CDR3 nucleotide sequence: TGTGCCAGCAGCCGATGGCCGGAAGGAACCTACGAGCAGTACTTC. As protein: CASSRWPEGTYEQYF.

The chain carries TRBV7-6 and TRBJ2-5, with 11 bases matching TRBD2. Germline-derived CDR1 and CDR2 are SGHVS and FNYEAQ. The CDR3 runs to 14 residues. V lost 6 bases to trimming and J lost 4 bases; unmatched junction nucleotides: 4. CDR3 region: CASSSGGVGETQYF. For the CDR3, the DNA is TGTGCCAGCAGTAGCGGGGGGGTTGGAGAGACCCAGTACTTC.

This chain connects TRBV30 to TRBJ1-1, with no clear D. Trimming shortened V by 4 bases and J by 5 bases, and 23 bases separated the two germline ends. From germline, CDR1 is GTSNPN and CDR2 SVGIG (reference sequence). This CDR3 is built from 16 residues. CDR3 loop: CAWNPRDASGRTEAFF. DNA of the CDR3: TGTGCCTGGAATCCCCGAGATGCGTCGGGGAGGACTGAAGCTTTCTTT.

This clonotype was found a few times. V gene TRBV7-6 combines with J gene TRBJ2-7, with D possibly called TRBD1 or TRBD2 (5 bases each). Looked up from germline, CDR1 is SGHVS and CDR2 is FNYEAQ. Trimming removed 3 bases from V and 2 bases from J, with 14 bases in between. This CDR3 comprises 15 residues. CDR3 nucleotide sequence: TGTGCCAGCAGCTTCGACAGAGGGCGTACCTACGAGCAGTACTTC. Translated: CASSFDRGRTYEQYF.

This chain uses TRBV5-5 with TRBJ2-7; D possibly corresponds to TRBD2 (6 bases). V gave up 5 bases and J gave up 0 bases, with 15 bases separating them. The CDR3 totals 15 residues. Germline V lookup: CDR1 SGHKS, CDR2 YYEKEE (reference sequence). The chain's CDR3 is CASSLGRDLSYEQYF. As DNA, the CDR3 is TGTGCCAGCAGTTTAGGGCGGGACCTCTCCTACGAGCAGTACTTC. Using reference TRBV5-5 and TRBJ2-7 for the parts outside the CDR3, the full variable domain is DAGVTQSPTHLIKTRGQQVTLRCSPISGHKSVSWYQQVLGQGPQFIFQYYEKEERGRGNFPDRFSARQFPNYSSELNVNALLLGDSALYLCASSLGRDLSYEQYFGPGTRLTVT.

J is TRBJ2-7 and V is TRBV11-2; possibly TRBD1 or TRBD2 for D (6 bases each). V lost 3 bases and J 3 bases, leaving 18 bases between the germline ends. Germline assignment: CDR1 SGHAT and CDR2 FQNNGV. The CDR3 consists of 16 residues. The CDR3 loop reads CASSFPQGHGSYEQYF. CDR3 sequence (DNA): TGTGCCAGCAGCTTCCCTCAGGGACACGGGAGCTACGAGCAGTACTTC.

In DNA form, the CDR3 reads TGTGCCAGCAGCGCTTCCAGGGCCCGAGGTGGCTACACCTTC. Translated: CASSASRARGGYTF. This chain uses TRBV7-3 with TRBJ1-2, with D perhaps matching TRBD1 (5 bases). Germline V gene lookup returns CDR1 SGHTA and CDR2 FQGTGA. The CDR3 spans 14 residues. Trimming stripped 5 bases from V and 7 bases from J, with 17 bases between.